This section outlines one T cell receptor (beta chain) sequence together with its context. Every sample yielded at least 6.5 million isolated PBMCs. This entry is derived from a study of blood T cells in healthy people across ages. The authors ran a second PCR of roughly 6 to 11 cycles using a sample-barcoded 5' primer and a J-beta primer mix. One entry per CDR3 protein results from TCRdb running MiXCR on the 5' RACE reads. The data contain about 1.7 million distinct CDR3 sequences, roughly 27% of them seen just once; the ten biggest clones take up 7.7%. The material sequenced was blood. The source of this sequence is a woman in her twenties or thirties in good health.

The CDR3 DNA sequence: TGTGCCAGCAGCGTAGAGGAGACTGAGCAGTTCTTC. This sequence encodes CASSVEETEQFF. This chain links TRBV9 with TRBJ2-1, with no clear D. Trimming removed 0 bases at V and 9 bases at J, with 7 bases between. Germline CDR1 and CDR2: SGDLS and YYNGEE. The CDR3 runs 12 residues. The complete variable domain, with remaining parts taken from reference TRBV9 and TRBJ2-1, reads DSGVTQTPKHLITATGQRVTLRCSPRSGDLSVYWYQQSLDQGLQFLIQYYNGEERAKGNILERFSAQQFPDLHSELNLSSLELGDSALYFCASSVEETEQFFGPGTRLTVL.